One T cell receptor (beta chain) is described in this entry. Other DNA sequences in the sample encode the same CDR3. CD8 cells regarded as naive lacked CD45RO, were positively chosen for CCR7, and omitted terminally differentiated effector memory CD45RA+ cells. The table came from immunoSEQ multiplex PCR; TCRdb's copy has only in-frame clones and leaves some out. The profile shows roughly 850,000 clones, around 96% of them singletons. The record originates from a study of shared clonotypes between healthy human individuals. The sequenced material came from naive CD8+ T cells sorted from blood. The receptor's source is a young man in good health.

The CDR3: CASSLEGNEQFF. As DNA, the CDR3 is TGTGCCAGCAGTTTGGAGGGTAATGAGCAGTTCTTC. The gene calls are TRBV27 and TRBJ2-1, with a tentative D call TRBD2 (6 bases). The CDR3 is 12 amino acids. Germline CDR1 is MNHEY and CDR2 is SMNVEV (reference sequence). The V gene lost 3 bases and the J gene lost 7 bases, with 7 bases spanning the gap.